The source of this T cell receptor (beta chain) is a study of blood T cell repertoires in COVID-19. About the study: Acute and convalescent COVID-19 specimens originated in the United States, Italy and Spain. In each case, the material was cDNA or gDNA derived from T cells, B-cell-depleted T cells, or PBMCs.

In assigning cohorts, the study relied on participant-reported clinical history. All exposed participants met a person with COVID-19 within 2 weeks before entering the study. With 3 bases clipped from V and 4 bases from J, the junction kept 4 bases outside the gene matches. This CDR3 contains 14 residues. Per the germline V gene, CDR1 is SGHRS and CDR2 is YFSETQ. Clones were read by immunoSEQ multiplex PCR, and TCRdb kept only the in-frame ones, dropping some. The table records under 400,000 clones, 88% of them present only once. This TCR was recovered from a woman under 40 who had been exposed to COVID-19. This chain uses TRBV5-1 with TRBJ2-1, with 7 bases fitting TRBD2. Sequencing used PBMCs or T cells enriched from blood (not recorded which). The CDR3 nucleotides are TGCGCCAGCAGCTCGGGGGGAGAATACAATGAGCAGTTCTTC. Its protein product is CASSSGGEYNEQFF.